The subject of this entry is one T cell receptor beta chain. The protocol was immunoSEQ multiplex PCR, while the TCRdb copy is restricted to in-frame clones and leaves out a portion. The table includes roughly 51,000 clones, about four fifths detected once. The time point here: pretreatment peripheral blood. The sample comes from a study of PD-L1 blockade in urothelial cancer. On the study more broadly: Every 3 weeks, patients received intravenous atezolizumab 1,200 mg, beginning 2014. Typically, measured as a median, blood samples had over 120,000 T cells.

Germline values: CDR1 MNHNS, CDR2 SASEGT. The J segment lost 5 bases and the V segment lost 4 bases, leaving 12 bases of the junction unmatched. This CDR3 is 18 amino acids long. V gene TRBV6-1 combines with J gene TRBJ2-1, with TRBD2 matching 12 bases. This sequence was found in a man aged 70 or older with urothelial cancer. Sequencing used PBMCs, obtained around atezolizumab (anti-PD-L1) treatment. CDR3 DNA sequence: TGTGCCAGCAGTGTCTTACTAGCGGGAGGAGAACTAGACAATGAGCAGTTCTTC. Its translation: CASSVLLAGGELDNEQFF.